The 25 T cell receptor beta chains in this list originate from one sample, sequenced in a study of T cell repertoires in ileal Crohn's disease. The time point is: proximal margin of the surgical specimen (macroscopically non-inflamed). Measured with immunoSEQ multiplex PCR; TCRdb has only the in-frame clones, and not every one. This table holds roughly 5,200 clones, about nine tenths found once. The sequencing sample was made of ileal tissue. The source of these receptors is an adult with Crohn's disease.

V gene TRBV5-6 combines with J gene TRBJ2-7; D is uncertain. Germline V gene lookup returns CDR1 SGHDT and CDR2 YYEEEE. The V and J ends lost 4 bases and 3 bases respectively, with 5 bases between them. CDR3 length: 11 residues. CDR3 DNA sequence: TGTGCCAGCAGCCGCGACTACGAGCAGTACTTC. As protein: CASSRDYEQYF.

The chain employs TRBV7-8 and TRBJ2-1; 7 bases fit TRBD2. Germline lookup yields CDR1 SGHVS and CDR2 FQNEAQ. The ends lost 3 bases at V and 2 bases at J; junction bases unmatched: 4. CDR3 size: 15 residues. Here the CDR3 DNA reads TGTGCCAGCAGCTTCCGGGAGGCCACCTACAATGAGCAGTTCTTC. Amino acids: CASSFREATYNEQFF.

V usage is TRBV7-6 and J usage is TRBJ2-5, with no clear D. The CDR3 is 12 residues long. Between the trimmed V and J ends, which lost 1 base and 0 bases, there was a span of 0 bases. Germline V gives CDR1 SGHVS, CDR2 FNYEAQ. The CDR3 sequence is CASSLDQETQYF. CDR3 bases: TGTGCCAGCAGCTTAGACCAAGAGACCCAGTACTTC. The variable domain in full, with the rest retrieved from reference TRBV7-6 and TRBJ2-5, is GAGVSQSPRYKVTKRGQDVALRCDPISGHVSLYWYRQALGQGPEFLTYFNYEAQQDKSGLPNDRFSAERPEGSISTLTIQRTEQRDSAMYRCASSLDQETQYFGPGTRLLVL.

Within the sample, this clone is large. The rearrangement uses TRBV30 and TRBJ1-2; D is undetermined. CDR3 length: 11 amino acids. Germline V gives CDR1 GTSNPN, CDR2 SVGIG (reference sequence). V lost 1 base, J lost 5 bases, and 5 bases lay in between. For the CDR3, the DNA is TGTGCCTGGAGTGAACGGTATGGCTACACCTTC. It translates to CAWSERYGYTF.

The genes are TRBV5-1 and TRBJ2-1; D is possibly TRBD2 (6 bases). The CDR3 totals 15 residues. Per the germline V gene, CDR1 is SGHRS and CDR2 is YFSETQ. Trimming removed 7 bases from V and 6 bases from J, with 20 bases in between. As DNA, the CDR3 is TGCGCCAGCGGATATTCGTCGACGGGGGTCAATGAGCAGTTCTTC. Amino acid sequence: CASGYSSTGVNEQFF.

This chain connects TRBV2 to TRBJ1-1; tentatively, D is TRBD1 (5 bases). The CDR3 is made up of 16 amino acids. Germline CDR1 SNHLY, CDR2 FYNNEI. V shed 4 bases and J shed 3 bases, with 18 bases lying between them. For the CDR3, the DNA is TGTGCCAGCAGTGTAAAAGCGAAAATAGGGGACACTGAAGCTTTCTTT. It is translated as CASSVKAKIGDTEAFF. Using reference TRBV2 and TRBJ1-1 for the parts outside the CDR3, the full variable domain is EPEVTQTPSHQVTQMGQEVILRCVPISNHLYFYWYRQILGQKVEFLVSFYNNEISEKSEIFDDQFSVERPDGSNFTLKIRSTKLEDSAMYFCASSVKAKIGDTEAFFGQGTRLTVV.

CDR3 protein: CASRTGASGRYEQYF. CDR3 DNA: TGTGCCAGCAGAACCGGGGCTAGCGGGAGGTACGAGCAGTACTTC. This chain links TRBV28 with TRBJ2-5; 11 nucleotides agree with TRBD2. Gene TRBJ2-7 matches the end of the DNA better, so the J call may be wrong. Germline V lookup: CDR1 MDHEN, CDR2 SYDVKM. The CDR3 has 15 amino acids.

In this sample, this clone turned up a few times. The CDR3 spells CASSYTGLRAYNEQFF. In DNA form, the CDR3 reads TGTGCCAGCAGTTATACGGGACTACGAGCCTACAATGAGCAGTTCTTC. The rearrangement joins TRBV6-5 to TRBJ2-1; TRBD2 matches at 7 bases. This CDR3 has 16 amino acids. Germline-derived CDR1 and CDR2 are MNHEY and SVGAGI. The V gene end was trimmed by 3 bases and the J gene end by 2 bases; junction bases not matched to a gene: 7.

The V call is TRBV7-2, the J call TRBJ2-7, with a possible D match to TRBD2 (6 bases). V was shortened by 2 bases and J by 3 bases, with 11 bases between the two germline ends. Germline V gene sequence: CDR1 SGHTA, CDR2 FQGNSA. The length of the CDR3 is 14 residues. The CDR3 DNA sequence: TGTGCCAGCAGCTTAAGTGACGGGGGCTACGAGCAGTACTTC. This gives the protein CASSLSDGGYEQYF.

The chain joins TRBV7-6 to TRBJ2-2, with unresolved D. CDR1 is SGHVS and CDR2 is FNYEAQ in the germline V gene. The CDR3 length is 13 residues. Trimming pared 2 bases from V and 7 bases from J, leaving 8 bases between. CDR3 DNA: TGTGCCAGCAGCTTAAAAGATGGCGGGGAGCTGTTTTTT. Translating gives CASSLKDGGELFF.

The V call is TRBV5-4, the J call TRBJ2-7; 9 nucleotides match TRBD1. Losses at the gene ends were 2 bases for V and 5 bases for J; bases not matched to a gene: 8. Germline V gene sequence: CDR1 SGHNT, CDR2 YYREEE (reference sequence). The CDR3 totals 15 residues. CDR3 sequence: CASSLNRDRVHEQYF. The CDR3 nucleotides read TGTGCCAGCAGCTTAAATCGGGACAGGGTGCACGAGCAGTACTTC.

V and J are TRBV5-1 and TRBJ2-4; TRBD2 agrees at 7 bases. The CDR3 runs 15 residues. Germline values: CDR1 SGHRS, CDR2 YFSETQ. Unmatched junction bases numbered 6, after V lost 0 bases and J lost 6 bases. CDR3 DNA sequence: TGCGCCAGCAGCTTGGGGCGGGGGTCGGGAAACATTCAGTACTTC. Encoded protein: CASSLGRGSGNIQYF. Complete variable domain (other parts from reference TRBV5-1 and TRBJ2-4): KAGVTQTPRYLIKTRGQQVTLSCSPISGHRSVSWYQQTPGQGLQFLFEYFSETQRNKGNFPGRFSGRQFSNSRSEMNVSTLELGDSALYLCASSLGRGSGNIQYFGAGTRLSVL.

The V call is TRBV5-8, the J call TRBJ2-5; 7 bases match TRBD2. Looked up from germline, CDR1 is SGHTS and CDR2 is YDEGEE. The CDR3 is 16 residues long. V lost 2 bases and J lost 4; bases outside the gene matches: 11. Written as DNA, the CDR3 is TGTGCCAGCAGCTTCACGGGAGGCGCGAGGGGAGAGACCCAGTACTTC. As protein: CASSFTGGARGETQYF.

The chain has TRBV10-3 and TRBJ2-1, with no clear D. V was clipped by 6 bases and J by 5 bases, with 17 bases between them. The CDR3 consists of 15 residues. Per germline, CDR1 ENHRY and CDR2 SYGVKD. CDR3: CAISNEALSNNEQFF. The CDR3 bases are TGTGCCATCAGCAACGAGGCCCTATCCAACAATGAGCAGTTCTTC.

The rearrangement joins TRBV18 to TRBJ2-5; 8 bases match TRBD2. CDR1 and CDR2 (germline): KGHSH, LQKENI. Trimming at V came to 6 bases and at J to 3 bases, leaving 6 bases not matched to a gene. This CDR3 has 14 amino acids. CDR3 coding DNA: TGTGCCAGCTCCCTTAATAGCGGGAAAGAGACCCAGTACTTC. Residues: CASSLNSGKETQYF.

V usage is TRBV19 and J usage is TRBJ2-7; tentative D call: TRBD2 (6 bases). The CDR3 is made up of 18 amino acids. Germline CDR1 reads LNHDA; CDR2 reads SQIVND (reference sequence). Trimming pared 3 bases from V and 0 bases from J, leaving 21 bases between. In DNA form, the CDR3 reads TGTGCCAGTAGTATGGGGGGAGTCGGTCGCCCTACCTCCTACGAGCAGTACTTC. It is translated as CASSMGGVGRPTSYEQYF.

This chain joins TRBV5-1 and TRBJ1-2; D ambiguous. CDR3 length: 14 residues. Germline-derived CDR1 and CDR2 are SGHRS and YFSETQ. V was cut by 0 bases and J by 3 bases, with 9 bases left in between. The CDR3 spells CASSLADGDYGYTF. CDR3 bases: TGCGCCAGCAGCTTGGCCGACGGGGACTATGGCTACACCTTC.

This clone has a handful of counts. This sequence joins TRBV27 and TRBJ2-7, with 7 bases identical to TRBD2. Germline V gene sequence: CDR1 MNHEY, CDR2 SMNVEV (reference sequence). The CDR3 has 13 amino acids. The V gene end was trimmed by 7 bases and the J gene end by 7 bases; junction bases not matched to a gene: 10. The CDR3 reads CASKEAGREEQYF. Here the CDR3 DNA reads TGTGCCAGCAAGGAAGCGGGACGGGAGGAGCAGTACTTC.

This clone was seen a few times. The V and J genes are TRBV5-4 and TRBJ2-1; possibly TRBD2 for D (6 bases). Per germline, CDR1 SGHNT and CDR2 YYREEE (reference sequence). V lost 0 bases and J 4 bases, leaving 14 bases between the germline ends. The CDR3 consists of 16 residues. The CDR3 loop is CASSLGAGHAYNEQFF. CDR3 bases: TGTGCCAGCAGCTTGGGGGCGGGGCACGCTTACAATGAGCAGTTCTTC.

The CDR3 DNA follows: TGTGCCAGCAGACAATCAACAGTACAAACATCCTACGAGCAGTACTTC. This translates into CASRQSTVQTSYEQYF. The rearrangement uses TRBV28 and TRBJ2-7; D is ambiguous. Trimming took off 6 bases at V and 1 base at J, with 19 bases between the two ends. The germline V gene has CDR1 MDHEN and CDR2 SYDVKM. The CDR3 sequence is 16 residues long.

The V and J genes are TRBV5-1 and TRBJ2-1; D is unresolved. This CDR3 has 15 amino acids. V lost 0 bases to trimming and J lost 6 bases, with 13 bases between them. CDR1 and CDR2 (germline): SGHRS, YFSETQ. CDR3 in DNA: TGCGCCAGCAGCTTGGCCGGCGGTGTGGTCAATGAGCAGTTCTTC. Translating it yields CASSLAGGVVNEQFF.

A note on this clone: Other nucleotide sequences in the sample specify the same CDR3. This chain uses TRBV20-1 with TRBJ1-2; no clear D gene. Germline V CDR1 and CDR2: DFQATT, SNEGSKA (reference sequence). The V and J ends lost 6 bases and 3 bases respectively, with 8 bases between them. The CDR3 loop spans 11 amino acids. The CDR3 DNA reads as TGCAGTGCCCGACGGGACTATGGCTACACCTTC. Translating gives CSARRDYGYTF.

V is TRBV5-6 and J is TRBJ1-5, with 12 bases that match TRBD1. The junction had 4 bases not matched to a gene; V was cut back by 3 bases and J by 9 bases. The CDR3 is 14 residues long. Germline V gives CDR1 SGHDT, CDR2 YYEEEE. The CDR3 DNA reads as TGTGCCAGCAGCTCGGGACAGGGGGCTCGGCCCCAGCATTTT. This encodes CASSSGQGARPQHF. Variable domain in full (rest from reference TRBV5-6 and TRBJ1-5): DAGVTQSPTHLIKTRGQQVTLRCSPKSGHDTVSWYQQALGQGPQFIFQYYEEEERQRGNFPDRFSGHQFPNYSSELNVNALLLGDSALYLCASSSGQGARPQHFGDGTRLSIL.

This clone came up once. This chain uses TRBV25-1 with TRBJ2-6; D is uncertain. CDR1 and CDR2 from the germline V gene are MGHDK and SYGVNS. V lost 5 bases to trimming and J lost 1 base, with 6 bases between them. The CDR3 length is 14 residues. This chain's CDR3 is CASSWGSGANVLTF. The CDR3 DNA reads TGTGCCAGCAGTTGGGGTTCTGGGGCCAACGTCCTGACTTTC. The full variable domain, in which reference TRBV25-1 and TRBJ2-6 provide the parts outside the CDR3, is EADIYQTPRYLVIGTGKKITLECSQTMGHDKMYWYQQDPGMELHLIHYSYGVNSTEKGDLSSESTVSRIRTEHFPLTLESARPSHTSQYLCASSWGSGANVLTFGAGSRLTVL.

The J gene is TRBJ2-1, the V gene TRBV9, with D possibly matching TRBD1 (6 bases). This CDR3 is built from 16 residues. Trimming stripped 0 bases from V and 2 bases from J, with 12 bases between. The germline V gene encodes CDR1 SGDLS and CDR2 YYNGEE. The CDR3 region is CASSVGPGVTYNEQFF. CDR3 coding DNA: TGTGCCAGCAGCGTAGGCCCAGGGGTAACCTACAATGAGCAGTTCTTC.